These 26 T cell receptor beta chains share one sample of origin, sequenced in a study of T cell responses to AZD1222 COVID-19 vaccine. Using immunoSEQ multiplex PCR, the repertoire was profiled, and TCRdb retains in-frame clones only, with some absent. The sample contains 95,000 to 150,000 clones, under 90% of which appear only once. This material consisted of peripheral blood, taken on day 0 of AZD1222 vaccination. These receptors came from an adult in good health.

This clone has just a few counts. The identical CDR3 is also encoded by other nucleotide sequences in the sample. The V call is TRBV7-9, the J call TRBJ2-7, with D unclear. The CDR3 loop spans 11 amino acids. Germline-derived CDR1 and CDR2 are SEHNR and FQNEAQ (reference sequence). The germline V and J ends were trimmed by 4 bases and 2 bases, with 3 bases remaining between them. The CDR3 region is CASSSPYEQYF. In DNA, the CDR3 is TGTGCCAGCAGCTCACCCTACGAGCAGTACTTC.

This clone was seen a handful of times. This sequence joins TRBV7-2 and TRBJ2-1, with a tentative D call TRBD2 (6 bases). CDR1 is SGHTA, CDR2 FQGNSA, per germline. Trimming shortened V by 4 bases and J by 4 bases, and 14 bases separated the two germline ends. The CDR3 is 15 residues long. CDR3 DNA: TGTGCCAGCAGCTCCACGGGGGTTCGGTACAATGAGCAGTTCTTC. Its translation: CASSSTGVRYNEQFF.

This clone was detected once. The rearrangement joins TRBV29-1 to TRBJ1-3; D remains ambiguous. CDR1 is SQVTM and CDR2 is ANQGSEA in the germline V gene. V dropped 1 base and J dropped 4 bases, with 2 bases sitting between them. This CDR3 region has 11 residues. DNA for the CDR3: TGCAGCGTTGAAGGGGGAAACACCATATATTTT. This encodes CSVEGGNTIYF.

The V and J genes are TRBV6-1 and TRBJ1-1; 7 bases line up with TRBD1. Germline values: CDR1 MNHNS, CDR2 SASEGT. The CDR3 has 14 residues. Trimming cost V 3 bases and J 3 bases; bases outside gene matches: 4. CDR3 sequence: CASSDHRGHTEAFF. Here the CDR3 DNA reads TGTGCCAGCAGTGACCACAGGGGTCACACTGAAGCTTTCTTT.

The chain recombines TRBV11-1 with TRBJ2-7; the D call may be TRBD1 or TRBD2 (5 bases each). Germline-derived CDR1 and CDR2 are SGHAT and FQDESV (reference sequence). This CDR3 has 15 amino acids. V was pared by 0 bases and J by 3 bases, with 12 bases between. CDR3 nucleotide sequence: TGTGCCAGCAGCTTAGCCGGGACCGCACTCTACGAGCAGTACTTC. It is translated as CASSLAGTALYEQYF.

The rearrangement joins TRBV5-1 to TRBJ2-6; D gene uncertain. V lost 4 bases to trimming and J lost 0 bases, with 8 bases between them. In germline, CDR1 is SGHRS, CDR2 YFSETQ. The CDR3 is 15 residues long. The CDR3 reads CASSRKSSGANVLTF. The CDR3 DNA reads as TGCGCCAGCAGCAGAAAGAGCTCTGGGGCCAACGTCCTGACTTTC.

The V call is TRBV27, the J call TRBJ1-6; D remains ambiguous. Germline-derived CDR1 and CDR2 are MNHEY and SMNVEV (reference sequence). V was pared by 6 bases and J by 10 bases, with 19 bases between. This CDR3 is built from 15 residues. This CDR3 is CASSPAGGVYSPLHF. The CDR3 DNA follows: TGTGCCAGCAGCCCGGCGGGCGGGGTATACTCACCCCTCCACTTT.

This chain connects TRBV5-1 to TRBJ1-1; TRBD1 might be the D (6 bases). The germline V gene encodes CDR1 SGHRS and CDR2 YFSETQ. V lost 4 bases to trimming and J lost 7 bases, with 14 bases between them. CDR3 length: 13 amino acids. CDR3 DNA: TGCGCCAGCAGCCAAGGACAGAACCTTGAAGCTTTCTTT. It is translated as CASSQGQNLEAFF.

This clone was seen once. The chain uses TRBV6-5 and TRBJ2-5, with a weak D call TRBD1 (8 bases). Per germline, CDR1 MNHEY and CDR2 SVGAGI. V was cut by 10 bases and J by 2 bases, with 20 bases left in between. The CDR3 runs to 15 residues. In DNA form, the CDR3 reads TGTGCCACCAGGGGGCTGGGGGGGAGGCAAGAGACCCAGTACTTC. This sequence encodes CATRGLGGRQETQYF.

This rearrangement joins TRBV19 to TRBJ2-2; D not certain. The CDR3 is 15 amino acids. Deletions cut 3 bases from V and 4 bases from J, with 12 bases between. CDR1 and CDR2 (germline): LNHDA, SQIVND (reference sequence). The CDR3 nucleotides read TGTGCCAGTAGTATCAGCTACAGCATCACCGGGGAGCTGTTTTTT. Translating gives CASSISYSITGELFF.

On this clone: Other DNA sequences in the same sample also yield this CDR3. The rearrangement uses TRBV5-6 and TRBJ2-5, with D perhaps matching TRBD2 (5 bases). The CDR3 is 14 residues long. Germline-derived CDR1 and CDR2 are SGHDT and YYEEEE. V lost 4 bases and J 1 base, leaving 11 bases between the germline ends. CDR3 protein: CASSPPEGQETQYF. The CDR3 bases are TGTGCCAGCAGCCCGCCCGAGGGCCAAGAGACCCAGTACTTC.

The chain is built from TRBV7-9 and TRBJ2-7, with 8 bases matching TRBD1. Germline V CDR1 and CDR2: SEHNR, FQNEAQ (reference sequence). V was pared by 3 bases and J by 2 bases, with 3 bases of the junction left unmatched. The CDR3 extends over 14 amino acids. This CDR3 is CASSFLTGAYEQYF. The CDR3 region has the DNA TGTGCCAGCAGCTTCTTGACAGGGGCCTACGAGCAGTACTTC. The full variable domain, completed using reference TRBV7-9 and TRBJ2-7, is DTGVSQNPRHKITKRGQNVTFRCDPISEHNRLYWYRQTLGQGPEFLTYFQNEAQLEKSRLLSDRFSAERPKGSFSTLEIQRTEQGDSAMYLCASSFLTGAYEQYFGPGTRLTVT.

The chain combines TRBV4-2 with TRBJ2-7; TRBD2 matches 8 bases. After removal of 2 bases from V and 3 bases from J, the junction contained 9 bases not matched to a gene. Per the germline V gene, CDR1 is LGHNA and CDR2 is YNFKEQ. The CDR3 is made up of 16 amino acids. The CDR3 nucleotides are TGTGCCAGCAGCCAAACCGGGGGGGTAGGATTCTACGAGCAGTACTTC. It is translated as CASSQTGGVGFYEQYF.

This clone was seen a single time. The J gene is TRBJ1-2, the V gene TRBV7-2, with 8 bases matching TRBD1. The V and J ends lost 5 bases and 1 base, in that order; junction bases with no gene match: 6. Germline assignment: CDR1 SGHTA and CDR2 FQGNSA. The CDR3 runs 15 residues. The CDR3 DNA is TGTGCCAGCAGCCCTTGGACAGGGATTAACTATGGCTACACCTTC. Encoded protein: CASSPWTGINYGYTF.

The CDR3 here is CASSPDSHRDGGYTF. In nucleotides, the CDR3 is TGTGCCAGCTCACCAGACTCCCACAGGGACGGTGGCTACACCTTC. The chain is built from TRBV18 and TRBJ1-2; weak D call: TRBD1 (6 bases). V lost 2 bases and J lost 7, with 17 bases in between. CDR3 size: 15 residues. Germline V lookup: CDR1 KGHSH, CDR2 LQKENI.

This chain links TRBV7-8 with TRBJ1-5, with unresolved D. The germline V gene has CDR1 SGHVS and CDR2 FQNEAQ. The V end was cut by 4 bases, the J end by 2 bases, with 15 bases between. The CDR3 covers 16 residues. CDR3 sequence reads: CASSSSRLVGNQPQHF. In DNA, the CDR3 is TGTGCCAGCAGCTCTTCCCGGTTGGTGGGCAATCAGCCCCAGCATTTT.

This chain uses TRBV19 with TRBJ2-2; D gene unclear. V was cut by 5 bases and J by 1 base, with 14 bases left in between. CDR1 LNHDA and CDR2 SQIVND come from the germline V gene (reference sequence). The CDR3 loop spans 16 amino acids. CDR3 loop: CASSLPVDVNTGELFF. CDR3 sequence (DNA): TGTGCCAGTAGTCTCCCGGTGGACGTGAACACCGGGGAGCTGTTTTTT.

The J gene is TRBJ2-1, the V gene TRBV2; no definite D call. The CDR3 length is 11 residues. CDR1 SNHLY and CDR2 FYNNEI come from the germline V gene. Trimming removed 4 bases at V and 12 bases at J, with 10 bases between. CDR3 nucleotides: TGTGCCAGCAGTGGGGCTAAAGGGCAGTTCTTC. The encoded protein is CASSGAKGQFF.

V gene TRBV9 combines with J gene TRBJ2-3; no firm D call. Germline-derived CDR1 and CDR2 are SGDLS and YYNGEE. This CDR3 contains 16 residues. V lost 0 bases to trimming and J lost 4 bases, with 15 bases between them. The CDR3 is CASSVGVGYRADTQYF. CDR3 in DNA: TGTGCCAGCAGCGTAGGGGTGGGGTATAGGGCAGATACGCAGTATTTT.

Here the CDR3 DNA reads TGCGCCAGCAGCTTGGACAGGGAGGGTGAAAAACTGTTTTTT. Its protein is CASSLDREGEKLFF. This chain joins TRBV5-1 and TRBJ1-4; D possibly corresponds to TRBD1 (6 bases). The CDR3 has 14 residues. Germline loops: CDR1 SGHRS, CDR2 YFSETQ. Trimming took off 0 bases at V and 7 bases at J, with 10 bases between the two ends.

V gene TRBV19 combines with J gene TRBJ1-4; no clear D gene. The CDR3 runs to 14 residues. The V end was cut by 0 bases, the J end by 0 bases, with 2 bases between. From germline, CDR1 is LNHDA and CDR2 SQIVND (reference sequence). CDR3 bases: TGTGCCAGTAGTATAGACGCAACTAATGAAAAACTGTTTTTT. Its protein is CASSIDATNEKLFF.

The chain combines TRBV25-1 with TRBJ2-4; D gene uncertain. Germline V gene data show CDR1 as MGHDK and CDR2 as SYGVNS. V lost 5 bases, J lost 8 bases, and 10 bases lay in between. The CDR3 has 12 amino acids. The CDR3 reads CASSPYADIQYF. In DNA, the CDR3 is TGTGCCAGCAGTCCTTACGCGGACATTCAGTACTTC.

The J gene is TRBJ2-2, the V gene TRBV7-6; D is unresolved. The germline V and J ends were trimmed by 4 bases and 4 bases, with 13 bases remaining between them. The CDR3 runs to 15 residues. CDR1 and CDR2 from the germline V gene are SGHVS and FNYEAQ. CDR3 sequence: CASSSPHGFTGELFF. The CDR3 bases are TGTGCCAGCAGCTCCCCCCACGGGTTCACCGGGGAGCTGTTTTTT.

The CDR3 reads CASSQEVGPRPYEQYF. CDR3 bases: TGTGCCAGCAGCCAAGAAGTTGGGCCCCGTCCTTACGAGCAGTACTTC. The chain recombines TRBV3-1 (or the pseudogene TRBV3-2) with TRBJ2-7; no firm D call. Germline V lookup: CDR1 LGHDT, CDR2 YNNKEL (reference sequence). The CDR3 loop spans 16 amino acids. The ends were cut back, 0 bases at V and 4 bases at J, with 16 bases in the middle.

The CDR3 coding sequence is TGCAGCGTTGAAGGGACGGAAGAGACCCAGTACTTC. Its protein product is CSVEGTEETQYF. The V and J genes are TRBV29-1 and TRBJ2-5; D is undetermined. There are 12 residues in the CDR3. Trimming removed 1 base from V and 3 bases from J, with 6 bases in between. Germline V gene lookup returns CDR1 SQVTM and CDR2 ANQGSEA.

V is TRBV27 and J is TRBJ2-3; 7 bases agree with TRBD2. The junction had 3 bases not matched to a gene; V was cut back by 9 bases and J by 3 bases. The CDR3 length is 12 residues. Per germline, CDR1 MNHEY and CDR2 SMNVEV (reference sequence). The CDR3 DNA is TGTGCCAGTAGAGCGGGGACAGATACGCAGTATTTT. Protein product: CASRAGTDTQYF.